This TCR beta chain was sequenced during a study of control samples from healthy donors and cancer patients. This clone occurred once. Here immunoSEQ multiplex PCR was the method, and the copy in TCRdb shows in-frame clones only, minus some. There are around 84,000 clones in the sample; 70% to 85% occur only once, and roughly 11% lies in the top ten. CDR3 size: 17 residues. V gave up 1 base and J gave up 0 bases; unmatched junction bases: 10. Germline V gene sequence: CDR1 SGHNT, CDR2 YYREEE (reference sequence). The TCR was taken from a man aged 55-75 years with head and neck cancer. Sequencing used PBMCs. The rearrangement links TRBV5-4 to TRBJ2-7, with 7 bases matching TRBD1. The chain's CDR3 is CASSLPGTEPHSYEQYF. CDR3 bases: TGTGCCAGCAGCTTGCCGGGGACAGAGCCACACTCCTACGAGCAGTACTTC.